This T cell receptor (beta chain) derives from a study of blood T cells in healthy people across ages. The CDR3 length is 17 residues. V shed 6 bases and J shed 0 bases, with 21 bases lying between them. Germline lookup yields CDR1 SQVTM and CDR2 ANQGSEA. This clonotype was counted only a few times. It was with a sample-barcoded 5' primer and a J-beta primer mix that a second PCR of roughly 7 to 12 cycles was run. TCRdb re-analysed the 5' RACE reads in MiXCR, keeping a single row per CDR3 protein. This table holds under 800,000 distinct CDR3 sequences, about 21% found once. Extracted total RNA amounted to at least 6 micrograms for each sample.

The receptor was isolated from a man aged 65-85 years in good health. The source material was blood. The V call is TRBV29-1, the J call TRBJ2-1; weak D call: TRBD2 (5 bases). CDR3 nucleotide sequence: TGCAGCGTGGGCCGTGGCGGACTTTCTAGCTCCTACAATGAGCAGTTCTTC. It translates to CSVGRGGLSSSYNEQFF.